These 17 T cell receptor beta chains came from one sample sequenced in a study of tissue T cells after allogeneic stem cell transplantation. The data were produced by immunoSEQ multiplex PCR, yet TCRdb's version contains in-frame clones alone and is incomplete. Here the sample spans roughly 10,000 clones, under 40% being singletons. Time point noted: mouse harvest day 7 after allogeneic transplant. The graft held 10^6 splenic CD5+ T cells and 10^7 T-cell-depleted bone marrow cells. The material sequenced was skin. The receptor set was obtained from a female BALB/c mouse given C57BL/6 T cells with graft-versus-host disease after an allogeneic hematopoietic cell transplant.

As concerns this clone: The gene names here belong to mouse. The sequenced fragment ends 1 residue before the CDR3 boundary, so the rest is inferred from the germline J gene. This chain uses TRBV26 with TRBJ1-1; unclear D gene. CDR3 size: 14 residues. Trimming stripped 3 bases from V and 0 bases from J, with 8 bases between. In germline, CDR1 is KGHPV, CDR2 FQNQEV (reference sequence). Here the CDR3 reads CASSLFLANTEVFF. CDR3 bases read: TGTGCCAGCAGTCTTTTCCTTGCAAACACAGAAGTCTTC.

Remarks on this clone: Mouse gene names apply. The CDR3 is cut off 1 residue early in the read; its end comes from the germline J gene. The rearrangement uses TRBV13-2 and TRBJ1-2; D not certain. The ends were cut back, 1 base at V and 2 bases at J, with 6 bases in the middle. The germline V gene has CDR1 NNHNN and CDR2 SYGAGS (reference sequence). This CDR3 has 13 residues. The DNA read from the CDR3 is TGTGCCAGCGGTGATCCGGGGAACTCCGACTACACC. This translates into CASGDPGNSDYT. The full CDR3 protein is CASGDPGNSDYTF.

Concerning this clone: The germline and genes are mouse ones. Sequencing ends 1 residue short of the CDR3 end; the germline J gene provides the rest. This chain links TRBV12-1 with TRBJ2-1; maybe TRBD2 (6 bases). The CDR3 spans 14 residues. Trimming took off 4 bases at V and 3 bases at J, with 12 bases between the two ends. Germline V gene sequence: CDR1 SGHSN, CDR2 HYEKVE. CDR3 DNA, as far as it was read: TGTGCCAGCTCATCCGGGACTATCTATGCTGAGCAGTTC. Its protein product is CASSSGTIYAEQF. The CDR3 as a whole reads CASSSGTIYAEQFF.

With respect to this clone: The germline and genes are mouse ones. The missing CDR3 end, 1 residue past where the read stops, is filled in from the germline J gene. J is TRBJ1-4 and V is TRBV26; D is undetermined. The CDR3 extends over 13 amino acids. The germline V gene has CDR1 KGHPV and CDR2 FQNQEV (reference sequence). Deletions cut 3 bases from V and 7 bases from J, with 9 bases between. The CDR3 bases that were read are TGTGCCAGCAGTCTCATGGGAGGCGAAAGATTATTT. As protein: CASSLMGGERLF. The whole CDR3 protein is CASSLMGGERLFF. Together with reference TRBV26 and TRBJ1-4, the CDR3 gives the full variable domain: NSKVIQTPRYLVKGQGQKAKMRCIPEKGHPVVFWYQQNKNNEFKFLINFQNQEVLQQIDMTEKRFSAECPSNSPCSLEIQSSEAGDSALYLCASSLMGGERLFFGHGTKLSVL.

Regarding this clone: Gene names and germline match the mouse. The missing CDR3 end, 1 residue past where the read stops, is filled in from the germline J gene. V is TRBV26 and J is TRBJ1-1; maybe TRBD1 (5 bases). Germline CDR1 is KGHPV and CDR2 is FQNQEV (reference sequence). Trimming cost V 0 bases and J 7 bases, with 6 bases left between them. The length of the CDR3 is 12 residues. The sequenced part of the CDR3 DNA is TGTGCCAGCAGTCTGTCGGGGGGAGAAGTCTTC. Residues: CASSLSGGEVF. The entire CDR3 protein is CASSLSGGEVFF.

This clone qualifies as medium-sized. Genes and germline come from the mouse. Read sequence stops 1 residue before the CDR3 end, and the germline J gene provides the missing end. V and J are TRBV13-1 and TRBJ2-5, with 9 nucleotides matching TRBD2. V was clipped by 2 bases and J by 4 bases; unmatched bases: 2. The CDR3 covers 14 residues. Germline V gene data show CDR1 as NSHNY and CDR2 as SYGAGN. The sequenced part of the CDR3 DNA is TGTGCCAGCAGTGAGGACTGGGGTGAAGACACCCAGTAC. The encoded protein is CASSEDWGEDTQY. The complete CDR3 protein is CASSEDWGEDTQYF.

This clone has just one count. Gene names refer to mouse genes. Partial CDR3 DNA: TGTGCCAGCAGTCCACAATCAAACACAGAAGTCTTC. This codes for CASSPQSNTEVF. The whole CDR3 protein reads CASSPQSNTEVFF. The chain links TRBV26 to TRBJ1-1; the D is unclear. Read coverage stops 1 residue before the CDR3 terminus; the germline J gene supplies the remainder. V lost 4 bases, J lost 0 bases, and 6 bases lay in between. This CDR3 contains 13 residues. Germline CDR1 and CDR2: KGHPV and FQNQEV (reference sequence).

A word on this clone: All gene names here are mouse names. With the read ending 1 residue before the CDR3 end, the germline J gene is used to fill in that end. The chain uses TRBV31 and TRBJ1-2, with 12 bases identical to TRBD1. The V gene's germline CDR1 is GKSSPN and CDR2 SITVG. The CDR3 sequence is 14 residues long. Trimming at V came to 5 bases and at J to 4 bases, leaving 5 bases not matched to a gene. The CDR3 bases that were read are TGTGCCTGGGGGGGGACAGGGGGCCGCTCCGACTACACC. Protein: CAWGGTGGRSDYT. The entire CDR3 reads CAWGGTGGRSDYTF.

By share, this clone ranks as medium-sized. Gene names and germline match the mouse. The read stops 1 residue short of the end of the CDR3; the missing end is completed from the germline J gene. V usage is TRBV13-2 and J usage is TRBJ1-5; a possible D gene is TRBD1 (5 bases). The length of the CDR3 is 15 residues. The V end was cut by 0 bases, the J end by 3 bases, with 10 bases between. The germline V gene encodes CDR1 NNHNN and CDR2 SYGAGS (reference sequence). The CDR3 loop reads CASGDAGRGNQAPLF. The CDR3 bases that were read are TGTGCCAGCGGTGATGCAGGGAGAGGCAACCAGGCTCCGCTT.

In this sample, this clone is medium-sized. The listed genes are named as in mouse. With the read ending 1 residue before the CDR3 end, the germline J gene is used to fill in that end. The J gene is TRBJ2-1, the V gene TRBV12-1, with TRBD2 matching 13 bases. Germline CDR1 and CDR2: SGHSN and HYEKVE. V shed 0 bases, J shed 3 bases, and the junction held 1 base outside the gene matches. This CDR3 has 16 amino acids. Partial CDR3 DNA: TGTGCCAGCTCTCTCGGACTGGGGGGGCGCTATGCTGAGCAGTTC. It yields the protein CASSLGLGGRYAEQF. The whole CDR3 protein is CASSLGLGGRYAEQFF.

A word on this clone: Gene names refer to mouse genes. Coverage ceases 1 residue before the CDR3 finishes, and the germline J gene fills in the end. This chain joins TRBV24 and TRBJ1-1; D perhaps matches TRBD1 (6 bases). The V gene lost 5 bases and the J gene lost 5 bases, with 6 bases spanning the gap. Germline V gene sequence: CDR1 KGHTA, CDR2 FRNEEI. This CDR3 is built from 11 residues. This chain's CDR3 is CASSGQTEVFF. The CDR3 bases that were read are TGTGCCAGCAGTGGACAGACAGAAGTCTTC.

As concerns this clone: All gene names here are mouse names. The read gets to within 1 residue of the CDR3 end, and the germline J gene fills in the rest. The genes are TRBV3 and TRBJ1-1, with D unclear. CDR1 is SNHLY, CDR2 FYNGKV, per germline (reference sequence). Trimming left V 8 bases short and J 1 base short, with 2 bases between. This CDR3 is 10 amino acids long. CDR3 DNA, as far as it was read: TGTGCCAGCGGGAACACAGAAGTCTTC. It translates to CASGNTEVF. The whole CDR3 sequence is CASGNTEVFF.

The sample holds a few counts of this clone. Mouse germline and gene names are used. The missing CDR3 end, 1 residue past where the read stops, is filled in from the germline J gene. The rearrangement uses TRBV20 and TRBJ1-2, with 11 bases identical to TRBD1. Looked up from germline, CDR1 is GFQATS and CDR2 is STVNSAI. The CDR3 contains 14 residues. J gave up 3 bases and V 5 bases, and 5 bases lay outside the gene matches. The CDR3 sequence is CGAWTGGEDSDYTF. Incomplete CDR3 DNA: TGTGGTGCTTGGACAGGGGGCGAGGACTCCGACTACACC.

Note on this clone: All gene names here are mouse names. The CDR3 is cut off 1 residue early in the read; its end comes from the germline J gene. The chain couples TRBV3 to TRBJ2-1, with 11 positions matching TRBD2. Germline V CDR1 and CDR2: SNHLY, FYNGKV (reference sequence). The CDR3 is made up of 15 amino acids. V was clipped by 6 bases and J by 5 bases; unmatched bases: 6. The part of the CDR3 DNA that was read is TGTGCCAGCAGTTCCGGGACTGGGGGAAATGCTGAGCAGTTC. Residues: CASSSGTGGNAEQF. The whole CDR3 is CASSSGTGGNAEQFF.

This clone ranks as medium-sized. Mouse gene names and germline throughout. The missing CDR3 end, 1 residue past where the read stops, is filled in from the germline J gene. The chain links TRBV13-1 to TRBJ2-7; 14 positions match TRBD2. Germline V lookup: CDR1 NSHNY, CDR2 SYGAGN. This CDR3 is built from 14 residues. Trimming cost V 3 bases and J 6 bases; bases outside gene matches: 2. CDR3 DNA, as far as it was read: TGTGCCAGCAGTGCGGGACTGGGGGGGCGTGAACAGTAC. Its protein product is CASSAGLGGREQY. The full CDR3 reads CASSAGLGGREQYF.

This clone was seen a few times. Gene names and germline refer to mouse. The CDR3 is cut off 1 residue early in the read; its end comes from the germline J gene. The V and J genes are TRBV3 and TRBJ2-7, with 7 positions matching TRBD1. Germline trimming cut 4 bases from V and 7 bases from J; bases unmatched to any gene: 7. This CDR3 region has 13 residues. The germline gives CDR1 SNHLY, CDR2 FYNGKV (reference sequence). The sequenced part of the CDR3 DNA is TGTGCCAGCAGCTCCTCCCGGGACAGAGAACAGTAC. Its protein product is CASSSSRDREQY. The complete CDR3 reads CASSSSRDREQYF.

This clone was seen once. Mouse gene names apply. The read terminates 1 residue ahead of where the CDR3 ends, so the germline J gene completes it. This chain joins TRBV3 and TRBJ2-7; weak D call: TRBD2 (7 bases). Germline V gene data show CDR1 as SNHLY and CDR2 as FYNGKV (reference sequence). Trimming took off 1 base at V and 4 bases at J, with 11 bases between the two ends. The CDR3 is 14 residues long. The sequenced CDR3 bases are TGTGCCAGCAGCTTAGGCCTGGGGGCTTATGAACAGTAC. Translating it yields CASSLGLGAYEQY. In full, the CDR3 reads CASSLGLGAYEQYF.